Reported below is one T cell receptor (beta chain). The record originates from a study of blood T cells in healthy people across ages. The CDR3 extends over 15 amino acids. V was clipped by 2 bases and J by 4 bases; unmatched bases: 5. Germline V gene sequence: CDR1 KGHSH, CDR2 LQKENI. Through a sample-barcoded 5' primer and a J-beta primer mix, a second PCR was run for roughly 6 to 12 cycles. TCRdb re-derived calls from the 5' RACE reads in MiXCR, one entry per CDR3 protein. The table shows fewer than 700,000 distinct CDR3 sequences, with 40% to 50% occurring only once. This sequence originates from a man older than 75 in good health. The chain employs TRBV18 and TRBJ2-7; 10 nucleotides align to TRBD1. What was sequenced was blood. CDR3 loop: CASSPGTGAGYEQYF. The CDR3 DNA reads TGTGCCAGCTCACCAGGGACAGGGGCCGGGTACGAGCAGTACTTC.